This passage covers 26 T cell receptor beta chains from one sample sequenced in a study of cytomegalovirus exposure and HLA in healthy donors. This PCR relied on a set of 60 Vbeta primers and 13 Jbeta primers. The data were produced by immunoSEQ multiplex PCR, yet TCRdb's version contains in-frame clones alone and is incomplete. The sample comprises 100,000 to 120,000 clones, around 15% of which are singletons, and 0.83% rests with the top ten. The material sequenced was PBMCs. These receptors all stem from a female donor in good health and CMV-seronegative.

The rearrangement uses TRBV19 and TRBJ1-4; D gene ambiguous. This CDR3 is built from 14 residues. Germline V gene data show CDR1 as LNHDA and CDR2 as SQIVND (reference sequence). V was cut by 6 bases and J by 8 bases, with 16 bases left in between. This CDR3 reads CASRDRGRLEKLFF. CDR3 nucleotides: TGTGCCAGTAGAGACCGAGGGCGCCTGGAAAAACTGTTTTTT.

This clone was seen a handful of times. The chain uses TRBV5-1 and TRBJ2-5; perhaps TRBD1 as D (7 bases). The germline V gene has CDR1 SGHRS and CDR2 YFSETQ. The CDR3 spans 15 residues. V dropped 5 bases and J dropped 5 bases, with 19 bases sitting between them. The CDR3 spells CASRYLDRRGETQYF. CDR3 in DNA: TGCGCCAGCAGATATCTGGACAGGAGGGGGGAGACCCAGTACTTC.

The gene calls are TRBV27 and TRBJ2-2; 7 positions match TRBD2. Looked up from germline, CDR1 is MNHEY and CDR2 is SMNVEV (reference sequence). This CDR3 is built from 15 residues. Trimming took 4 bases from V and 7 from J; bases not matched to a gene: 9. CDR3 loop: CASSSGTIFGGELFF. For the CDR3, the DNA is TGTGCCAGCAGTTCCGGGACTATCTTTGGCGGGGAGCTGTTTTTT.

Only a few counts were recorded for this clone. The rearrangement uses TRBV14 and TRBJ2-3, with 8 positions matching TRBD2. V lost 1 base, J lost 2 bases, and 8 bases stayed unmatched. The CDR3 contains 17 residues. Germline CDR1 reads SGHDN; CDR2 reads FVKESK. The CDR3 sequence: CASSQGRLAGITDTQYF. CDR3 DNA sequence: TGTGCCAGCAGCCAAGGGAGGTTAGCGGGAATCACAGATACGCAGTATTTT.

This clone was seen a handful of times. The sample holds other DNA sequences that translate to the same CDR3. The chain has TRBV4-2 and TRBJ2-7, with 9 bases identical to TRBD2. CDR3 length: 15 amino acids. Germline V gene sequence: CDR1 LGHNA, CDR2 YNFKEQ. The J segment lost 4 bases and the V segment lost 0 bases, leaving 4 bases of the junction unmatched. The CDR3 nucleotides are TGTGCCAGCAGCCAAGATCGGGCGGGAGGGTACGAGCAGTACTTC. Protein: CASSQDRAGGYEQYF.

The chain couples TRBV27 to TRBJ2-7, with TRBD2 identical over 7 bases. Per the germline V gene, CDR1 is MNHEY and CDR2 is SMNVEV (reference sequence). CDR3 size: 15 residues. J lost 2 bases, V lost 2 bases, and 6 bases had no gene match. CDR3 amino acids: CASSLGRAGTYEQYF. CDR3 sequence (DNA): TGTGCCAGCAGTTTAGGGAGAGCGGGAACCTACGAGCAGTACTTC.

This clone has just a few counts. J is TRBJ2-1 and V is TRBV4-3, with TRBD1 matching 8 bases. This CDR3 is 16 amino acids long. Germline V CDR1 and CDR2: LGHNA, YSLEER. The V and J ends lost 4 bases and 5 bases, in that order; junction bases with no gene match: 10. The CDR3 nucleotides read TGCGCCAGCAGCCCGGAAGGACAGGGTCGAGACAATGAGCAGTTCTTC. It yields the protein CASSPEGQGRDNEQFF.

This rearrangement joins TRBV5-1 to TRBJ2-4; D is possibly TRBD1 (5 bases). Germline loops: CDR1 SGHRS, CDR2 YFSETQ. Trimming took 1 base from V and 1 from J, leaving 12 bases between them. The CDR3 length is 16 residues. CDR3 loop: CASSLQGTQAKNIQYF. CDR3 DNA: TGCGCCAGCAGCTTGCAGGGAACCCAGGCCAAAAACATTCAGTACTTC.

This clone occurred a few times. This CDR3 is CASTPRDKDGYTF. CDR3 nucleotides: TGTGCCAGTACACCCCGGGACAAGGATGGCTACACCTTC. This chain links TRBV19 with TRBJ1-2; D possibly corresponds to TRBD1 (6 bases). Trimming pared 7 bases from V and 6 bases from J, leaving 15 bases between. The CDR3 length is 13 residues. The germline V gene encodes CDR1 LNHDA and CDR2 SQIVND (reference sequence).

Remarks on this clone: At one boundary the junction diverges from the germline segment, which might be a read error. The rearrangement joins TRBV7-7 to TRBJ2-5, with D perhaps TRBD2 (6 bases). Germline V gene data show CDR1 as SSHAT and CDR2 as FNYEAQ (reference sequence). The CDR3 consists of 16 residues. DNA for the CDR3: TGTGCTAGCAGCTTAGTTCGGGACTCCGGTAGGGAGACCCAGTACTTC. It specifies CASSLVRDSGRETQYF. Supplemented by reference TRBV7-7 and TRBJ2-5, the full variable domain reads GAGVSQSPRYKVTKRGQDVTLRCDPISSHATLYWYQQALGQGPEFLTYFNYEAQPDKSGLPSDRFSAERPEGSISTLTIQRTEQRDSAMYRCASSLVRDSGRETQYFGPGTRLLVL.

The V gene is TRBV19, the J gene TRBJ2-5; a weak D match, TRBD1 (5 bases). CDR1 is LNHDA and CDR2 is SQIVND in the germline V gene (reference sequence). CDR3 length: 13 residues. V was shortened by 5 bases and J by 4 bases, with 11 bases between the two germline ends. This CDR3 is CASSVSRGETQYF. In nucleotides, the CDR3 is TGTGCCAGTAGTGTGTCTAGGGGAGAGACCCAGTACTTC.

The V and J genes are TRBV7-9 and TRBJ1-4; 8 bases match TRBD1. CDR1 is SEHNR, CDR2 FQNEAQ, per germline (reference sequence). The CDR3 length is 15 residues. V was clipped by 5 bases and J by 3 bases; unmatched bases: 5. The CDR3 region is CASSGQGGPNEKLFF. In DNA form, the CDR3 reads TGTGCCAGCAGCGGACAGGGAGGGCCTAATGAAAAACTGTTTTTT.

With respect to this clone: One end of the junction fails to match germline, which may point to a read error. V and J are TRBV6-4 and TRBJ1-6; a possible D gene is TRBD1 (5 bases). CDR1 is MRHNA and CDR2 is SNTAGT in the germline V gene. The length of the CDR3 is 13 residues. The CDR3 loop is CASSATENSALHF. The CDR3 DNA is TGTGCCAGCAGTGCGACAGAGAATTCAGCCCTCCACTTT.

This clone was observed a handful of times. The chain has TRBV10-3 and TRBJ2-7; possible D gene TRBD2, 6 bases. CDR1 ENHRY and CDR2 SYGVKD come from the germline V gene. The CDR3 has 12 residues. V shed 10 bases and J shed 3 bases, with 13 bases lying between them. CDR3 in amino acids: CATLGRGYEQYF. The CDR3 nucleotides read TGTGCCACCTTAGGGCGGGGCTACGAGCAGTACTTC.

This clone was counted only a few times. The J gene is TRBJ2-5, the V gene TRBV5-1, with D possibly matching TRBD1 (5 bases). Germline assignment: CDR1 SGHRS and CDR2 YFSETQ. The CDR3 has 16 residues. The V and J ends lost 5 bases and 0 bases respectively, with 17 bases between them. The CDR3, as DNA: TGCGCCAGCAGACCGGCCGACGACAGAAACCAAGAGACCCAGTACTTC. As protein: CASRPADDRNQETQYF.

This clone was observed a few times. This chain links TRBV19 with TRBJ1-2; D possibly corresponds to TRBD1 (5 bases). CDR3 length: 15 residues. Germline-derived CDR1 and CDR2 are LNHDA and SQIVND (reference sequence). V lost 1 base and J lost 3, with 12 bases in between. As DNA, the CDR3 is TGTGCCAGTAGTATAGGGGGCAGGATCCACTATGGCTACACCTTC. The encoded protein is CASSIGGRIHYGYTF.

V usage is TRBV19 and J usage is TRBJ1-5, with 7 bases identical to TRBD1. The CDR3 runs 13 residues. Per germline, CDR1 LNHDA and CDR2 SQIVND (reference sequence). V was pared by 7 bases and J by 2 bases, with 2 bases of the junction left unmatched. The CDR3 DNA sequence: TGTGCCAGTACCGGACAGGGCAATCAGCCCCAGCATTTT. It codes for CASTGQGNQPQHF.

This chain joins TRBV2 and TRBJ1-2; 7 nucleotides align to TRBD1. Trimming took 1 base from V and 4 from J; bases not matched to a gene: 6. The CDR3 sequence is 15 residues long. Germline V CDR1 and CDR2: SNHLY, FYNNEI. The CDR3 spells CASSEGLGGAYGYTF. CDR3 sequence (DNA): TGTGCCAGCAGTGAAGGTCTAGGGGGCGCCTATGGCTACACCTTC.

This clone was picked up a small number of times. The rearrangement uses TRBV5-1 and TRBJ1-1; TRBD1 matches 7 bases. The junction had 11 bases not matched to a gene; V was cut back by 3 bases and J by 0 bases. Germline V gives CDR1 SGHRS, CDR2 YFSETQ. CDR3 length: 17 amino acids. Written as DNA, the CDR3 is TGCGCCAGCAGCTCCGGGACAGCGGCTGAACTGAACACTGAAGCTTTCTTT. It codes for CASSSGTAAELNTEAFF.

The DNA of the CDR3 is TGTGCCAGTAGTAGCAGGGGAAGGGGCAATCAGCCCCAGCATTTT. This encodes CASSSRGRGNQPQHF. This sequence joins TRBV19 and TRBJ1-5; D might be TRBD1 (6 bases). V lost 4 bases and J lost 2, with 12 bases in between. The CDR3 runs 15 residues. Germline V gene sequence: CDR1 LNHDA, CDR2 SQIVND (reference sequence).

This clone was seen a few times. The V gene is TRBV7-9, the J gene TRBJ1-2; D remains unclear. The CDR3 extends over 15 amino acids. Deletions cut 1 base from V and 4 bases from J, with 13 bases between. Germline V CDR1 and CDR2: SEHNR, FQNEAQ (reference sequence). The DNA of the CDR3 is TGTGCCAGCAGCTTAGAAATTGGCAGAAGCTATGGCTACACCTTC. Encoded protein: CASSLEIGRSYGYTF.

The chain has TRBV7-9 and TRBJ2-7, with 8 positions matching TRBD1. Germline values: CDR1 SEHNR, CDR2 FQNEAQ (reference sequence). The J segment lost 2 bases and the V segment lost 5 bases, leaving 11 bases of the junction unmatched. The CDR3 runs 16 residues. The CDR3 is CASSSRTGPGTYEQYF. CDR3 nucleotide sequence: TGTGCCAGCAGCAGCAGGACAGGGCCAGGGACCTACGAGCAGTACTTC. The whole variable domain, filled in from reference TRBV7-9 and TRBJ2-7, reads DTGVSQNPRHKITKRGQNVTFRCDPISEHNRLYWYRQTLGQGPEFLTYFQNEAQLEKSRLLSDRFSAERPKGSFSTLEIQRTEQGDSAMYLCASSSRTGPGTYEQYFGPGTRLTVT.

V gene TRBV5-4 combines with J gene TRBJ2-2; the match to TRBD2 covers 11 bases. CDR1 and CDR2 from the germline V gene are SGHNT and YYREEE (reference sequence). The CDR3 has 18 amino acids. Unmatched junction bases numbered 4, after V lost 0 bases and J lost 0 bases. This CDR3 reads CASSLGLAGGPNTGELFF. The CDR3 DNA is TGTGCCAGCAGCTTGGGCTTAGCGGGAGGGCCGAACACCGGGGAGCTGTTTTTT.

This clone was detected a few times. This chain connects TRBV5-1 to TRBJ2-5, with D hard to call. The J call may be mistaken, given a closer DNA end match to TRBJ2-7. Germline CDR1 SGHRS, CDR2 YFSETQ. This CDR3 contains 15 residues. CDR3 protein: CASSLGGGSTYEQYF. In DNA form, the CDR3 reads TGCGCCAGCAGCTTGGGAGGCGGCAGCACCTACGAGCAGTACTTC.

This sequence joins TRBV6-5 and TRBJ1-2; tentative D call: TRBD1 (5 bases). This CDR3 has 11 residues. The V gene lost 8 bases and the J gene lost 4 bases, with 8 bases spanning the gap. Germline-derived CDR1 and CDR2 are MNHEY and SVGAGI. CDR3 sequence: CASQGGYGYTF. As DNA, the CDR3 is TGTGCCAGCCAGGGAGGCTATGGCTACACCTTC.

In its sample, this clone was seen a few times. The rearrangement links TRBV7-2 to TRBJ2-1, with 12 nucleotides matching TRBD2. The CDR3 sequence is 15 residues long. Losses at the gene ends were 3 bases for V and 6 bases for J; bases not matched to a gene: 3. Per the germline V gene, CDR1 is SGHTA and CDR2 is FQGNSA. The CDR3 here is CASSFLAGGVNEQFF. CDR3 coding DNA: TGTGCCAGCAGCTTTCTAGCGGGGGGGGTCAATGAGCAGTTCTTC.